Presented here are 7 T cell receptor beta chains from one specimen sequenced in a study of OX40 agonist ivuxolimab in advanced cancers. The library was obtained by the immunoSEQ multiplex PCR assay. Not all clones reach the TCRdb copy of this immuneACCESS table, which keeps in-frame sequences only. Checked studies attribute under half of the gap to unresolved V genes and leave the rest unexplained. The sample includes about 78,000 clones, with under 90% observed a single time. The ten largest account for 0.4% to 0.5% of the sample. The sample in question was CD4+ or CD8+ T cells sorted from blood, obtained in a trial of the OX40 agonist ivuxolimab. The receptors shown here come from an adult with an advanced solid tumor such as melanoma, head and neck, liver or kidney cancer.

The genes are TRBV28 and TRBJ1-2; D perhaps matches TRBD1 (5 bases). Germline V gene data show CDR1 as MDHEN and CDR2 as SYDVKM. Trimming pared 5 bases from V and 6 bases from J, leaving 19 bases between. The CDR3 is made up of 15 amino acids. CDR3 protein: CASSGFQGNWNGYTF. CDR3 nucleotides: TGTGCCAGCAGTGGTTTTCAGGGTAATTGGAATGGCTACACCTTC.

As regards this clone: The junction departs from germline at one end; a sequencing error may be responsible. The J gene is TRBJ2-2, the V gene TRBV5-1, with TRBD1 matching 9 bases. The V gene's germline CDR1 is SGHRS and CDR2 YFSETQ. This CDR3 comprises 14 residues. CDR3 sequence (DNA): TGCGCCAGCAGCGGGACAGGGAACGCCGGGGAGCTGTTTTTT. Its protein product is CASSGTGNAGELFF.

The CDR3: CASSSPQGRAKNIQYF. CDR3 bases: TGTGCCAGCTCATCCCCCCAGGGAAGGGCCAAAAACATTCAGTACTTC. The gene calls are TRBV18 and TRBJ2-4, with TRBD1 as a possible D gene (5 bases). With 5 bases removed from V and 1 base from J, the gap between germline ends came to 15 bases. The CDR3 is 16 amino acids. Germline CDR1 reads KGHSH; CDR2 reads LQKENI.

The chain combines TRBV19 with TRBJ1-5; D is perhaps TRBD1 (5 bases). This CDR3 is built from 13 residues. V was pared by 6 bases and J by 6 bases, with 12 bases between. The germline CDR1 and CDR2 sequences are LNHDA and SQIVND (reference sequence). CDR3 region: CASRLRVGQPQHF. The CDR3 DNA follows: TGTGCCAGTAGACTCAGGGTGGGTCAGCCCCAGCATTTT.

The genes are TRBV28 and TRBJ2-6; possible D gene TRBD1, 5 bases. CDR1 is MDHEN and CDR2 is SYDVKM in the germline V gene. The CDR3 totals 21 residues. The ends were cut back, 6 bases at V and 0 bases at J, with 27 bases in the middle. The CDR3 protein is CASSLTYIRQTDDSGANVLTF. In nucleotides, the CDR3 is TGTGCCAGCAGCCTAACTTATATTAGACAGACGGATGACTCTGGGGCCAACGTCCTGACTTTC.

This chain links TRBV7-3 with TRBJ2-1; TRBD2 agrees at 10 bases. Germline V gene data show CDR1 as SGHTA and CDR2 as FQGTGA. The V gene end was trimmed by 4 bases and the J gene end by 5 bases; junction bases not matched to a gene: 8. The length of the CDR3 is 16 residues. CDR3 sequence (DNA): TGTGCCAGCAGCTACCTAGAAGCGGGAGGGAACAATGAGCAGTTCTTC. This translates into CASSYLEAGGNNEQFF.

The CDR3 coding sequence is TGTGCCAGTAGTTCTGGGGATACCACTAGCTATGGCTACACCTTC. Protein sequence: CASSSGDTTSYGYTF. V and J are TRBV19 and TRBJ1-2; D not certain. V was shortened by 5 bases and J by 4 bases, with 17 bases between the two germline ends. This CDR3 has 15 amino acids. Looked up from germline, CDR1 is LNHDA and CDR2 is SQIVND (reference sequence).